The 25 T cell receptor beta chains in this list originate from one sample, sequenced in a study of persistence of HIV-infected CD4 T cells. These receptors lack a known antigen. This was the immunoSEQ version 4 assay in survey mode. Using immunoSEQ multiplex PCR, the repertoire was profiled, and TCRdb retains in-frame clones only, with some absent. The table lists tens of thousands of clones, less than 85% of them singletons, with over 1.5% in the top ten. Overlapping HIV-1 Gag 15-mer peptides at 0.8 to 1 ug per peptide per mL were used. Memory cells lacking CD40L and CD69 with high CD45RO were sorted. This sample comprised CD4+ T cells sorted from PBMCs after approximately 19-hour stimulation, obtained from a patient who received antiretroviral therapy. These receptors all come from an adult man with HIV who was CMV-seropositive.

By share, this clone ranks as medium-sized. The rearrangement uses TRBV6-1 and TRBJ1-4; D possibly corresponds to TRBD1 (5 bases). Germline V gene lookup returns CDR1 MNHNS and CDR2 SASEGT. The CDR3 is 14 amino acids. Trimming stripped 3 bases from V and 8 bases from J, with 13 bases between. The CDR3 is CASSDVRVGEKLFF. The DNA for the CDR3 is TGTGCCAGCAGTGACGTCAGGGTAGGGGAAAAACTGTTTTTT.

The V call is TRBV9, the J call TRBJ1-6, with D uncertain. Germline CDR1 SGDLS, CDR2 YYNGEE. This CDR3 contains 13 residues. V lost 0 bases and J 6 bases, leaving 4 bases between the germline ends. For the CDR3, the DNA is TGTGCCAGCAGCGTAGCCCCTAATTCACCCCTCCACTTT. Translation gives CASSVAPNSPLHF.

The chain couples TRBV6-1 to TRBJ1-5, with D hard to call. Germline CDR1 reads MNHNS; CDR2 reads SASEGT. This CDR3 has 16 amino acids. Trimming left V 2 bases short and J 1 base short, with 12 bases between. CDR3 nucleotide sequence: TGTGCCAGCAGTGAACAGACGGTCGGAAGCAATCAGCCCCAGCATTTT. The encoded protein is CASSEQTVGSNQPQHF.

The chain combines TRBV4-2 with TRBJ2-2; TRBD2 matches at 8 bases. Germline V gene lookup returns CDR1 LGHNA and CDR2 YNFKEQ. The CDR3 consists of 16 residues. J gave up 3 bases and V 4 bases, and 7 bases lay outside the gene matches. The CDR3 DNA reads as TGTGCCAGCAGCCTGCAGGGGCGGGGGGACACCGGGGAGCTGTTTTTT. Protein product: CASSLQGRGDTGELFF.

The V gene is TRBV9, the J gene TRBJ1-4; TRBD1 aligns across 7 bases. The germline CDR1 and CDR2 sequences are SGDLS and YYNGEE. This CDR3 is 15 amino acids long. The V and J ends lost 4 bases and 4 bases, in that order; junction bases with no gene match: 7. The CDR3 here is CASSPRGQLNEKLFF. The DNA of the CDR3 is TGTGCCAGCAGCCCTCGGGGACAGCTTAATGAAAAACTGTTTTTT.

The chain has TRBV19 and TRBJ2-7; TRBD1 matches at 9 bases. The germline V gene encodes CDR1 LNHDA and CDR2 SQIVND (reference sequence). The ends lost 3 bases at V and 6 bases at J; junction bases unmatched: 9. CDR3 length: 15 residues. The chain's CDR3 is CASSMSRTGVSEQYF. Written as DNA, the CDR3 is TGTGCCAGTAGTATGTCCAGGACAGGGGTGAGCGAGCAGTACTTC. The variable domain in full, with the rest retrieved from reference TRBV19 and TRBJ2-7, is DGGITQSPKYLFRKEGQNVTLSCEQNLNHDAMYWYRQDPGQGLRLIYYSQIVNDFQKGDIAEGYSVSREKKESFPLTVTSAQKNPTAFYLCASSMSRTGVSEQYFGPGTRLTVT.

The chain uses TRBV5-4 and TRBJ1-1; TRBD1 matches 10 bases. The V gene end was trimmed by 4 bases and the J gene end by 0 bases; junction bases not matched to a gene: 6. The CDR3 consists of 16 residues. Germline CDR1 SGHNT, CDR2 YYREEE (reference sequence). CDR3 nucleotide sequence: TGTGCCAGCAGCGTCCGGGACAGGGGCCTGAACACTGAAGCTTTCTTT. Translation gives CASSVRDRGLNTEAFF. The full variable domain, with the rest looked up from reference TRBV5-4 and TRBJ1-1, is ETGVTQSPTHLIKTRGQQVTLRCSSQSGHNTVSWYQQALGQGPQFIFQYYREEENGRGNFPPRFSGLQFPNYSSELNVNALELDDSALYLCASSVRDRGLNTEAFFGQGTRLTVV.

The chain combines TRBV19 with TRBJ1-4; D is undetermined. The CDR3 runs 15 residues. Trimming removed 4 bases at V and 0 bases at J, with 9 bases between. The germline V gene has CDR1 LNHDA and CDR2 SQIVND (reference sequence). The CDR3 DNA is TGTGCCAGTAGTACCCAAGGGTCAACTAATGAAAAACTGTTTTTT. The encoded protein is CASSTQGSTNEKLFF.

The chain's CDR3 is CASSVGTGKNIQYF. As DNA, the CDR3 is TGTGCCAGCAGCGTGGGGACAGGGAAAAACATTCAGTACTTC. The chain couples TRBV5-4 to TRBJ2-4; 9 positions match TRBD1. V trimming: 4 bases; J trimming: 4 bases; junction bases outside the gene matches: 3. This CDR3 has 14 residues. Germline V gene data show CDR1 as SGHNT and CDR2 as YYREEE (reference sequence).

The chain recombines TRBV20-1 with TRBJ1-1; D call uncertain. The V gene lost 3 bases and the J gene lost 3 bases, with 14 bases spanning the gap. The CDR3 contains 14 residues. In germline, CDR1 is DFQATT, CDR2 SNEGSKA (reference sequence). CDR3 DNA sequence: TGCAGTGCTAGTTTCAGACATGTAGACACTGAAGCTTTCTTT. Its translation is CSASFRHVDTEAFF.

The rearrangement links TRBV6-5 to TRBJ1-1; D gene ambiguous. The CDR3 contains 13 residues. V was cut by 5 bases and J by 5 bases, with 12 bases left in between. The germline gives CDR1 MNHEY, CDR2 SVGAGI. The CDR3 spells CASSPPEQTEAFF. Here the CDR3 DNA reads TGTGCCAGCAGTCCCCCCGAGCAGACTGAAGCTTTCTTT.

The rearrangement uses TRBV29-1 and TRBJ1-1; D is perhaps TRBD1 (6 bases). V lost 4 bases to trimming and J lost 10 bases, with 19 bases between them. This CDR3 is built from 13 residues. Germline loops: CDR1 SQVTM, CDR2 ANQGSEA. CDR3 region: CSVVNQGTGGAFF. CDR3 in DNA: TGCAGCGTTGTAAACCAGGGGACGGGGGGAGCTTTCTTT.

This clone was counted between two and nine times. The same CDR3 can be traced to other DNA sequences in this sample. The J gene is TRBJ2-7, the V gene TRBV12-3 or TRBV12-4; D unresolved. This CDR3 contains 12 residues. V lost 3 bases to trimming and J lost 3 bases, with 6 bases between them. The CDR3 is CASSLSGYEQYF. DNA of the CDR3: TGTGCCAGCAGTTTGTCTGGCTACGAGCAGTACTTC.

The J gene is TRBJ1-1, the V gene TRBV5-5; D is possibly TRBD1 (5 bases). V was pared by 3 bases and J by 0 bases, with 12 bases between. This CDR3 is 15 amino acids long. The germline V gene encodes CDR1 SGHKS and CDR2 YYEKEE (reference sequence). CDR3 DNA: TGTGCCAGCAGCTCTGAGGGACGGTTGAACACTGAAGCTTTCTTT. Translated: CASSSEGRLNTEAFF.

The gene calls are TRBV5-1 and TRBJ1-5; 7 bases are a match to TRBD1. CDR3 length equals 15 residues. Germline CDR1 reads SGHRS; CDR2 reads YFSETQ. Trimming removed 0 bases from V and 7 bases from J; junction bases left unmatched: 7. The CDR3 protein is CASSLEGAQGQPQHF. The DNA of the CDR3 is TGCGCCAGCAGCTTGGAGGGGGCCCAGGGACAGCCCCAGCATTTT. The entire variable domain, with the rest obtained from reference TRBV5-1 and TRBJ1-5, is as follows: KAGVTQTPRYLIKTRGQQVTLSCSPISGHRSVSWYQQTPGQGLQFLFEYFSETQRNKGNFPGRFSGRQFSNSRSEMNVSTLELGDSALYLCASSLEGAQGQPQHFGDGTRLSIL.

This clone was counted a single time. This sequence joins TRBV6-6 and TRBJ2-7, with D perhaps matching TRBD1 (6 bases). V shed 4 bases and J shed 6 bases, with 13 bases lying between them. The germline gives CDR1 MNHNY, CDR2 SVGAGI (reference sequence). This CDR3 has 13 amino acids. CDR3 coding DNA: TGTGCCAGCAGTTTCCGGCAGGGGTTCGAGCAGTACTTC. Translated: CASSFRQGFEQYF.

This clone came up a few times. The V call is TRBV19, the J call TRBJ1-5; TRBD1 is a possible D gene (5 bases). Trimming removed 6 bases at V and 4 bases at J, with 13 bases between. Germline V lookup: CDR1 LNHDA, CDR2 SQIVND (reference sequence). The length of the CDR3 is 14 residues. The CDR3 here is CASRGAGWNQPQHF. The CDR3 DNA sequence: TGTGCCAGTAGAGGGGCAGGGTGGAATCAGCCCCAGCATTTT.

V is TRBV28 and J is TRBJ1-6; 8 bases align to TRBD1. Germline CDR1 and CDR2: MDHEN and SYDVKM. This CDR3 is 13 amino acids long. The V and J ends lost 8 bases and 10 bases, in that order; junction bases with no gene match: 7. CDR3 in DNA: TGTGCCAGCTACAGGGGGGAAGGGTCACCCCTCCACTTT. Translation gives CASYRGEGSPLHF.

The chain combines TRBV7-6 with TRBJ2-1; D perhaps matches TRBD2 (7 bases). The CDR3 runs to 15 residues. Trimming took off 4 bases at V and 8 bases at J, with 18 bases between the two ends. CDR1 is SGHVS, CDR2 FNYEAQ, per germline. The CDR3 sequence: CASSSTGGPDHEQFF. CDR3 DNA: TGTGCCAGCAGCTCCACCGGGGGGCCAGACCATGAGCAGTTCTTC. The full variable domain, with the rest looked up from reference TRBV7-6 and TRBJ2-1, is GAGVSQSPRYKVTKRGQDVALRCDPISGHVSLYWYRQALGQGPEFLTYFNYEAQQDKSGLPNDRFSAERPEGSISTLTIQRTEQRDSAMYRCASSSTGGPDHEQFFGPGTRLTVL.

This clone was picked up a small number of times. This chain uses TRBV27 with TRBJ1-5; no firm D call. The CDR3 runs 15 residues. CDR1 and CDR2 (germline): MNHEY, SMNVEV (reference sequence). Trimming left V 0 bases short and J 3 bases short, with 9 bases between. The CDR3 loop reads CASSLSSANNQPQHF. The CDR3 bases are TGTGCCAGCAGTTTATCGTCGGCCAACAATCAGCCCCAGCATTTT.

The count of this clone is one. The chain couples TRBV7-5 to TRBJ2-1. TRBV7-5 represents a pseudogene. This CDR3 contains 17 residues. For the CDR3, the DNA is TGTGCCAGAAGCTTAGGGAGTGGAAGGACGTTAGGATCTGAGCAGTTCTTC. It specifies CARSLGSGRTLGSEQFF.

This clone was counted once. The V and J genes are TRBV6-1 and TRBJ2-2, with 7 bases matching TRBD1. Germline values: CDR1 MNHNS, CDR2 SASEGT. The CDR3 has 17 residues. The trim removed 1 base at V and 3 bases at J, leaving 8 bases unmatched. This CDR3 reads CASSEGFGTEYTGELFF. The CDR3 DNA follows: TGTGCCAGCAGTGAAGGCTTTGGGACAGAGTACACCGGGGAGCTGTTTTTT.

The V and J genes are TRBV9 and TRBJ2-3, with a weak D call TRBD2 (5 bases). Germline lookup yields CDR1 SGDLS and CDR2 YYNGEE. CDR3 size: 15 residues. V was trimmed by 4 bases and J by 0 bases, leaving 12 bases between them. CDR3 region: CASSLDFASTDTQYF. Here the CDR3 DNA reads TGTGCCAGCAGCTTGGACTTCGCTAGCACAGATACGCAGTATTTT.

The chain employs TRBV4-2 and TRBJ2-2; TRBD2 agrees at 7 bases. There are 15 residues in the CDR3. V shed 8 bases, J shed 3 bases, and the junction held 9 bases outside the gene matches. The germline V gene encodes CDR1 LGHNA and CDR2 YNFKEQ. The CDR3 region has the DNA TGTGCCAGCCTGGGAGGGGCCTGGGACACCGGGGAGCTGTTTTTT. Its translation: CASLGGAWDTGELFF.

This rearrangement joins TRBV19 to TRBJ1-5; the match to TRBD1 covers 9 bases. The length of the CDR3 is 15 residues. CDR1 is LNHDA, CDR2 SQIVND, per germline (reference sequence). V gave up 4 bases and J gave up 4 bases; unmatched junction bases: 5. In nucleotides, the CDR3 is TGTGCCAGTAGTACTTCCGGGACAGGGAATCAGCCCCAGCATTTT. This sequence encodes CASSTSGTGNQPQHF.